This passage covers 22 T cell receptor beta chains from one sample sequenced in a study of blood T cells in healthy people across ages. Through a sample-barcoded 5' primer and a J-beta primer mix, a second PCR was run for roughly 6 to 11 cycles. TCRdb re-derived calls from the 5' RACE reads in MiXCR, one entry per CDR3 protein. This repertoire shows 800,000 to 1,000,000 distinct CDR3 sequences, under 50% found once; its top ten account for under 15%. The sample comprised blood. The receptor source for this set is a man aged 30 to 39 in good health.

The chain employs TRBV10-3 and TRBJ2-3; 12 bases line up with TRBD2. V was pared by 6 bases and J by 3 bases, with 4 bases of the junction left unmatched. This CDR3 is 15 amino acids long. Germline V gene sequence: CDR1 ENHRY, CDR2 SYGVKD. CDR3 loop: CAISTTSGGTDTQYF. The CDR3 DNA sequence: TGTGCCATCAGCACGACTAGCGGGGGTACAGATACGCAGTATTTT.

The sample holds a few counts of this clonotype. The J gene is TRBJ2-5, the V gene TRBV20-1; 12 nucleotides match TRBD2. Germline assignment: CDR1 DFQATT and CDR2 SNEGSKA (reference sequence). The CDR3 has 15 amino acids. V shed 5 bases and J 5 bases; nucleotides not matched to a gene: 9. The CDR3 nucleotides are TGCAGTGCTGGGGCTAGCGGGGGGGCATCGGAGACCCAGTACTTC. Translating gives CSAGASGGASETQYF.

This clonotype came up a few times. The rearrangement uses TRBV9 and TRBJ2-4, with 11 bases matching TRBD2. Germline-derived CDR1 and CDR2 are SGDLS and YYNGEE. The CDR3 contains 16 residues. The trim removed 3 bases at V and 0 bases at J, leaving 2 bases unmatched. Here the CDR3 reads CASSATSGGAKNIQYF. The CDR3 DNA is TGTGCCAGCAGCGCTACTAGCGGGGGAGCCAAAAACATTCAGTACTTC.

V gene TRBV12-3 or TRBV12-4 combines with J gene TRBJ2-1; 16 bases map to TRBD2. The CDR3 contains 16 residues. V trimming: 5 bases; J trimming: 8 bases; junction bases outside the gene matches: 6. Here the CDR3 DNA reads TGTGCCAGCAGTATAGGGACTAGCGGGGGGGGCGATGAGCAGTTCTTC. It translates to CASSIGTSGGGDEQFF.

The rearrangement joins TRBV5-1 to TRBJ1-5, with 7 nucleotides matching TRBD1. The CDR3 runs to 16 residues. V lost 4 bases, J lost 5 bases, and 12 bases stayed unmatched. The V gene's germline CDR1 is SGHRS and CDR2 YFSETQ. The CDR3 spells CASSPAPRDRYQPQHF. CDR3 bases: TGCGCCAGCAGCCCCGCTCCACGGGACAGATATCAGCCCCAGCATTTT.

The gene calls are TRBV5-1 and TRBJ2-7; D remains unclear. The V gene's germline CDR1 is SGHRS and CDR2 YFSETQ. The CDR3 runs 15 residues. Trimming removed 3 bases at V and 0 bases at J, with 13 bases between. CDR3 DNA: TGCGCCAGCAGCTCCGACGGGCTTAGCTCCTACGAGCAGTACTTC. Its translation is CASSSDGLSSYEQYF.

This clonotype has just a few counts. This rearrangement joins TRBV20-1 to TRBJ2-2; 8 positions match TRBD1. Per the germline V gene, CDR1 is DFQATT and CDR2 is SNEGSKA (reference sequence). The CDR3 is 16 amino acids. Losses at the gene ends were 5 bases for V and 0 bases for J; bases not matched to a gene: 8. CDR3 nucleotides: TGCAGTGCTGACCCGGGACAGGCTTCGAACACCGGGGAGCTGTTTTTT. Translation gives CSADPGQASNTGELFF.

The J gene is TRBJ2-4, the V gene TRBV7-2; 7 nucleotides align to TRBD1. The CDR3 runs to 16 residues. With V trimmed by 5 bases and J by 7 bases, 14 bases remained unmatched. Germline-derived CDR1 and CDR2 are SGHTA and FQGNSA. Here the CDR3 reads CASSPMGSYRGNIQYF. As DNA, the CDR3 is TGTGCCAGCAGCCCCATGGGTTCCTACAGGGGTAACATTCAGTACTTC. The variable domain in full, completed from reference TRBV7-2 and TRBJ2-4, reads GAGVSQSPSNKVTEKGKDVELRCDPISGHTALYWYRQSLGQGLEFLIYFQGNSAPDKSGLPSDRFSAERTGGSVSTLTIQRTQQEDSAVYLCASSPMGSYRGNIQYFGAGTRLSVL.

This clonotype occurred a few times. This chain joins TRBV5-1 and TRBJ2-3, with D unclear. Trimming removed 2 bases at V and 5 bases at J, with 6 bases between. From germline, CDR1 is SGHRS and CDR2 YFSETQ. The CDR3 length is 12 residues. The CDR3: CASSFVEDTQYF. The CDR3 nucleotides are TGCGCCAGCAGCTTTGTAGAAGATACGCAGTATTTT.

The chain is built from TRBV6-2 or TRBV6-3 and TRBJ1-2; 8 positions match TRBD1. The V and J ends lost 4 bases and 4 bases, in that order; junction bases with no gene match: 5. From germline, CDR1 is MNHEY and CDR2 SVGEGT. The CDR3 contains 14 residues. CDR3 loop: CASSFTGGVYGYTF. The CDR3 DNA follows: TGTGCCAGCAGTTTCACAGGGGGAGTCTATGGCTACACCTTC.

The chain uses TRBV3-1 and TRBJ2-7, with D unclear. Germline CDR1 LGHDT, CDR2 YNNKEL (reference sequence). This CDR3 has 15 amino acids. Trimming pared 1 base from V and 0 bases from J, leaving 10 bases between. The CDR3 spells CASSQVGVVSYEQYF. The CDR3, as DNA: TGTGCCAGCAGCCAAGTCGGAGTAGTCTCCTACGAGCAGTACTTC.

The chain links TRBV7-8 to TRBJ1-2; D might be TRBD1 (6 bases). The CDR3 is made up of 15 amino acids. V lost 2 bases and J 4 bases, leaving 14 bases between the germline ends. CDR1 SGHVS and CDR2 FQNEAQ come from the germline V gene. The CDR3 here is CASSLTVGASYGYTF. The CDR3 coding sequence is TGTGCCAGCAGCTTAACGGTGGGGGCTAGCTATGGCTACACCTTC.

The rearrangement uses TRBV7-2 and TRBJ2-5; 8 nucleotides agree with TRBD1. The germline gives CDR1 SGHTA, CDR2 FQGNSA. CDR3 length: 15 residues. Trimming took 5 bases from V and 4 from J; bases not matched to a gene: 9. The CDR3 DNA reads TGTGCCAGCAGCCCCGACGCAGGGGGCCCAGAGACCCAGTACTTC. Residues: CASSPDAGGPETQYF. Based on the CDR3 plus reference TRBV7-2 and TRBJ2-5, the full variable domain is GAGVSQSPSNKVTEKGKDVELRCDPISGHTALYWYRQSLGQGLEFLIYFQGNSAPDKSGLPSDRFSAERTGGSVSTLTIQRTQQEDSAVYLCASSPDAGGPETQYFGPGTRLLVL.

The chain couples TRBV5-1 to TRBJ2-7; D may be TRBD1 (6 bases). The closer fit of TRBJ2-5 to the DNA end suggests the J call may be wrong. Per germline, CDR1 SGHRS and CDR2 YFSETQ. This CDR3 comprises 15 residues. CDR3 coding DNA: TGCGCCAGCAGCTTAACAGGGCCCTGGGGGGAGACCCAGTACTTC. Translating gives CASSLTGPWGETQYF.

The sample holds a few counts of this clonotype. One end of the junction does not line up with germline, which may come from a read error. CDR3 DNA sequence: TGTGCCAGCAGAGAAGAGAGCAATCAGCCCCAGCATTTT. It specifies CASREESNQPQHF. This rearrangement joins TRBV2 to TRBJ1-5, with D unclear. CDR1 and CDR2 (germline): SNHLY, FYNNEI. This CDR3 is built from 13 residues. The variable domain in full, completed from reference TRBV2 and TRBJ1-5, reads EPEVTQTPSHQVTQMGQEVILRCVPISNHLYFYWYRQILGQKVEFLVSFYNNEISEKSEIFDDQFSVERPDGSNFTLKIRSTKLEDSAMYFCASREESNQPQHFGDGTRLSIL.

The gene calls are TRBV18 and TRBJ2-7; 7 positions match TRBD1. Per germline, CDR1 KGHSH and CDR2 LQKENI. The junction had 9 bases not matched to a gene; V was cut back by 4 bases and J by 6 bases. The CDR3 loop spans 14 amino acids. Written as DNA, the CDR3 is TGTGCCAGCTCACTCGACCAGACAGGGAGCGAGCAGTACTTC. Amino acids: CASSLDQTGSEQYF.

The genes are TRBV6-5 and TRBJ2-1; D may correspond to TRBD1 or TRBD2 (5 bases each). CDR1 MNHEY and CDR2 SVGAGI come from the germline V gene. V was trimmed by 0 bases and J by 0 bases, leaving 9 bases between them. There are 16 residues in the CDR3. CDR3 residues: CASSYSGTDSYNEQFF. Written as DNA, the CDR3 is TGTGCCAGCAGTTACTCAGGGACGGACTCCTACAATGAGCAGTTCTTC.

V gene TRBV3-1 combines with J gene TRBJ2-5, with D possibly TRBD1 on 5 matching bases. The J call may be incorrect, as the DNA end agrees better with TRBJ2-7. Germline values: CDR1 LGHDT, CDR2 YNNKEL (reference sequence). The CDR3 contains 16 residues. The CDR3 spells CASSKGMAPTHYEQYF. CDR3 sequence (DNA): TGTGCCAGCAGCAAGGGGATGGCCCCCACACACTACGAGCAGTACTTC.

This clonotype was observed at least ten times. The gene calls are TRBV6-1 and TRBJ2-6; 9 bases are shared with TRBD2. Unmatched junction bases numbered 10, after V lost 6 bases and J lost 1 base. CDR3 length: 18 residues. In germline, CDR1 is MNHNS, CDR2 SASEGT. CDR3 sequence: CASSRSGTSQSGANVLTF. In DNA form, the CDR3 reads TGTGCCAGCAGCCGTTCCGGGACTAGCCAATCTGGGGCCAACGTCCTGACTTTC.

In this sample, this clonotype turned up many times. The J gene is TRBJ2-7, the V gene TRBV7-9; D unclear. Trimming stripped 4 bases from V and 0 bases from J, with 4 bases between. The length of the CDR3 is 12 residues. Germline V gene lookup returns CDR1 SEHNR and CDR2 FQNEAQ (reference sequence). The CDR3 spells CASSWGSYEQYF. CDR3 sequence (DNA): TGTGCCAGCAGCTGGGGCTCCTACGAGCAGTACTTC.

This chain connects TRBV19 to TRBJ1-1; no clear D. CDR1 and CDR2 (germline): LNHDA, SQIVND (reference sequence). The CDR3 is made up of 13 amino acids. Between the trimmed V and J ends, which lost 5 bases and 3 bases, there was a span of 10 bases. The CDR3 sequence is CASSRAGDTEAFF. CDR3 nucleotide sequence: TGTGCCAGTAGTCGTGCCGGGGACACTGAAGCTTTCTTT.

The CDR3, as DNA: TGCGCCAGCGCGAGACCCGACTACGAGCAGTACTTC. Translating it yields CASARPDYEQYF. The chain joins TRBV5-1 to TRBJ2-7, with D uncertain. In germline, CDR1 is SGHRS, CDR2 YFSETQ. The CDR3 contains 12 residues. Trimming pared 7 bases from V and 3 bases from J, leaving 11 bases between.